The next 7 T cell receptor beta chains were all read from a single sample in a study of blood T cell repertoires in COVID-19. Produced via immunoSEQ multiplex PCR; TCRdb's table is partial and in-frame only. The data contain fewer than 200,000 clones, approximately 79% of them seen just once; the ten biggest clones take up less than 3%. Source material: peripheral blood. The receptors derive from a woman older than 75 with acute or convalescent COVID-19.

The chain recombines TRBV2 with TRBJ2-2; D perhaps matches TRBD2 (5 bases). The CDR3 has 16 amino acids. Germline assignment: CDR1 SNHLY and CDR2 FYNNEI. V was cut by 3 bases and J by 0 bases, with 11 bases left in between. This CDR3 is CASSDEGRANTGELFF. The CDR3, as DNA: TGTGCCAGCAGTGACGAAGGGCGGGCGAACACCGGGGAGCTGTTTTTT.

The V gene is TRBV4-2, the J gene TRBJ2-1; 8 bases line up with TRBD2. Germline lookup yields CDR1 LGHNA and CDR2 YNFKEQ. The CDR3 runs to 16 residues. With 0 bases clipped from V and 5 bases from J, the junction kept 6 bases outside the gene matches. CDR3 in amino acids: CASSQDKGLGDNEQFF. Here the CDR3 DNA reads TGTGCCAGCAGCCAAGATAAGGGACTAGGAGACAATGAGCAGTTCTTC.

This rearrangement joins TRBV11-1 to TRBJ2-1; 8 bases are a match to TRBD2. Germline CDR1 is SGHAT and CDR2 is FQDESV (reference sequence). The CDR3 is made up of 16 amino acids. V was clipped by 5 bases and J by 4 bases; unmatched bases: 10. CDR3 protein: CASSKNSGVKYNEQFF. For the CDR3, the DNA is TGTGCCAGCAGCAAAAATAGCGGGGTGAAATACAATGAGCAGTTCTTC.

This chain joins TRBV20-1 and TRBJ2-1; 11 bases fit TRBD2. Germline values: CDR1 DFQATT, CDR2 SNEGSKA (reference sequence). Germline trimming cut 3 bases from V and 0 bases from J; bases unmatched to any gene: 22. CDR3 length: 22 residues. CDR3 loop: CSASYTSGSSGEPFSSYNEQFF. As DNA, the CDR3 is TGCAGTGCTAGTTACACTAGCGGGAGCAGTGGGGAACCTTTTAGCTCCTACAATGAGCAGTTCTTC.

This clone was seen more than once but under ten times. The chain combines TRBV6-5 with TRBJ2-1, with 10 bases identical to TRBD2. The germline V gene has CDR1 MNHEY and CDR2 SVGAGI. CDR3 size: 15 residues. The ends lost 6 bases at V and 1 base at J; junction bases unmatched: 3. In DNA, the CDR3 is TGTGCCAGCAGCCTACTAGCGGGGTCCTACAATGAGCAGTTCTTC. Its protein product is CASSLLAGSYNEQFF.

The chain couples TRBV9 to TRBJ2-1; D is undetermined. V lost 0 bases, J lost 7 bases, and 14 bases lay in between. The CDR3 loop spans 15 amino acids. The germline CDR1 and CDR2 sequences are SGDLS and YYNGEE. The CDR3 sequence: CASSVVGLVGNEQFF. CDR3 DNA: TGTGCCAGCAGCGTAGTAGGCCTAGTTGGAAATGAGCAGTTCTTC.

The rearrangement joins TRBV9 to TRBJ1-2; 7 bases line up with TRBD1. Germline V gene lookup returns CDR1 SGDLS and CDR2 YYNGEE. The V and J ends lost 3 bases and 4 bases, in that order; junction bases with no gene match: 12. CDR3 size: 16 residues. CDR3 sequence (DNA): TGTGCCAGCAGCGAGAGTCTGGCAGGGGGAGTCTATGGCTACACCTTC. Protein: CASSESLAGGVYGYTF. Using reference TRBV9 and TRBJ1-2 for the parts outside the CDR3, the full variable domain is DSGVTQTPKHLITATGQRVTLRCSPRSGDLSVYWYQQSLDQGLQFLIQYYNGEERAKGNILERFSAQQFPDLHSELNLSSLELGDSALYFCASSESLAGGVYGYTFGSGTRLTVV.